Listed below are T cell receptor beta chains from one sample, sequenced in a study of cytomegalovirus exposure and HLA in healthy donors. Repertoires were generated with immunoSEQ multiplex PCR, while TCRdb's copy carries only in-frame clones and drops some. The table shows 70,000 to 80,000 clones, with roughly 86% occurring only once. The sequenced sample consisted of PBMCs. The receptors here all came from a young man in good health and CMV-seronegative. The CDR3 runs from the conserved cysteine through the conserved F or W. A clone size is listed for some rows: how often the clone was seen (once, few, many), or a class if it is expanded.

clone_size	v_call	j_call	cdr3_aa
once	TRBV9	TRBJ2-5	CASSGLAGGETQYF
.	TRBV2	TRBJ2-7	CASSATGTGGYEQYF
.	TRBV18	TRBJ1-2	CASSVIKLLSANYGYTF
.	TRBV19	TRBJ2-7	CASSMVRDYEQYF
once	TRBV18	TRBJ2-1	CASSPPYRGLSPSPQNEQFF
.	TRBV18	TRBJ1-1	CASSQKGGAEAFF
.	TRBV27	TRBJ2-1	CASSLTSSYNEQFF
.	TRBV4-3	TRBJ1-3	CASSQVGGYGNTIYF
.	TRBV2	TRBJ2-7	CASRVSSPGNEQYF
.	TRBV30	TRBJ2-7	CAWSVRDSKTYEQYF
.	TRBV23-1	TRBJ1-4	CASSHPQPKLATNEKLFF
.	TRBV5-4	TRBJ2-2	CASSFPRQGLAGELFF
.	TRBV7-2	TRBJ2-2	CASSFGLAGPTGELFF
.	TRBV7-9	TRBJ1-1	CASSSKNTEAFF
.	TRBV28	TRBJ1-5	CASSTVSNQPQHF
few	TRBV18	TRBJ1-1	CASSAQTGGAGGTEAFF
.	TRBV9	TRBJ1-1	CASSARQLNTEAFF
.	TRBV27	TRBJ2-1	CASSLREGLGNEQFF
.	TRBV10-3	TRBJ2-7	CAISGTGLYEQYF
.	TRBV28	TRBJ2-2	CASTPLGSGGAYRELFF
once	TRBV15	TRBJ1-1	CATSGGGFVFGTEAFF
.	TRBV10-3	TRBJ2-1	CAIQESQGAYNEQFF
.	TRBV5-1	TRBJ1-4	CASSREPGTNEKLFF
.	TRBV7-9	TRBJ1-2	CASSLGDRGRFGYTF
.	TRBV27	TRBJ2-1	CASSPGQNNEQFF
.	TRBV6-6	TRBJ2-1	CASSQGQGLGEQFF
once	TRBV28	TRBJ1-5	CASSLPDSRQHF
once	TRBV6-1	TRBJ2-2	CASSEAGGKAGELFF
.	TRBV7-3	TRBJ2-1	CASSLGGTMSSSYNEQFF
.	TRBV28	TRBJ1-2	CASSLIGYYGYTF
.	TRBV5-5	TRBJ1-2	CASSPLLSAGGYTF
.	TRBV28	TRBJ1-5	CASSPRTGSVQPQHF
.	TRBV7-3	.	CASSEGGMTSGYEQYF
.	TRBV5-3	TRBJ2-3	CARSTGTQYF
.	TRBV7-6	TRBJ2-7	CASSLASGTGVYEQYF
once	TRBV28	TRBJ2-7	CASSTSGGGGEQYF
.	TRBV19	TRBJ2-1	CASIKRRGGNEQFF
.	TRBV6-5	TRBJ2-2	CASSRFRENTGELFF
few	TRBV6-5	TRBJ1-4	CASRSAGTGGLELFF
.	TRBV5-1	TRBJ2-7	CASSSGTGGREQYF
once	TRBV11-3	TRBJ2-2	CASSPGTGVFEPGELFF
.	TRBV28	TRBJ1-5	CASSLWEGQGGNQPQHF
.	TRBV10-2	TRBJ2-7	CASRNSIYEQYF
.	TRBV7-2	TRBJ1-3	CASSLVHGNTIYF